These 7 T cell receptor beta chains came from one sample sequenced in a study of shared T cell receptors in the human thymus. Here immunoSEQ multiplex PCR was the method, and the copy in TCRdb shows in-frame clones only, minus some. Here the sample spans 500,000 to 750,000 clones, 88% being singletons. These data were likewise used in another study, on human thymus T cells.

The specimen sequenced was thymocytes. The origin of the receptors is a boy in the first two years of life with a congenital heart defect.

The chain couples TRBV11-3 to TRBJ2-3; 14 bases map to TRBD2. Germline V gene data show CDR1 as SGHNT and CDR2 as YENEEA. Losses at the gene ends were 3 bases for V and 1 base for J; bases not matched to a gene: 12. This CDR3 is built from 20 residues. In nucleotides, the CDR3 is TGTGCCAGCAGCTTTAAGGGACTAGCGGGAGAGGGGCGTCGCACAGATACGCAGTATTTT. It is translated as CASSFKGLAGEGRRTDTQYF.

The V call is TRBV4-1, the J call TRBJ2-2; 13 nucleotides line up with TRBD2. Germline V lookup: CDR1 MGHRA, CDR2 YSYEKL. This CDR3 is built from 18 residues. V dropped 2 bases and J dropped 4; count of bases not matched to a gene: 7. Written as DNA, the CDR3 is TGCGCCAGCAGCCAAAGGGGACTAGCGGGATGGGGCACCGGGGAGCTGTTTTTT. It codes for CASSQRGLAGWGTGELFF.

This clone was observed a single time. The V call is TRBV4-3, the J call TRBJ2-2, with TRBD2 matching over 8 bases. The V and J ends lost 8 bases and 4 bases, in that order; junction bases with no gene match: 15. The CDR3 spans 17 residues. Germline V gives CDR1 LGHNA, CDR2 YSLEER. The CDR3 DNA follows: TGCGCCAGCGACACGGGGAGCGGGAGATATTGCACCGGGGAGCTGTTTTTT. It codes for CASDTGSGRYCTGELFF.

V gene TRBV9 combines with J gene TRBJ1-3; D unclear. V lost 3 bases and J lost 2, with 9 bases in between. The CDR3 covers 14 residues. Germline values: CDR1 SGDLS, CDR2 YYNGEE. This CDR3 is CASSATSPGNTIYF. CDR3 bases: TGTGCCAGCAGCGCGACAAGCCCTGGAAACACCATATATTTT.

This rearrangement joins TRBV4-2 to TRBJ2-7; D not resolved. The CDR3 is 13 amino acids. Trimming stripped 0 bases from V and 4 bases from J, with 7 bases between. The germline V gene encodes CDR1 LGHNA and CDR2 YNFKEQ. Here the CDR3 reads CASSQDIRYEQYF. CDR3 in DNA: TGTGCCAGCAGCCAAGATATCCGTTACGAGCAGTACTTC.

The chain couples TRBV7-3 to TRBJ1-1; 7 bases are a match to TRBD1. Germline CDR1 SGHTA, CDR2 FQGTGA. CDR3 length equals 14 residues. J lost 5 bases, V lost 5 bases, and 8 bases had no gene match. The CDR3 bases are TGTGCCAGCAGCGCCCACAGGGGTGGGACTGAAGCTTTCTTT. It translates to CASSAHRGGTEAFF.

The CDR3 bases are TGTGCCAGCAGTGAACTGGCCAGGGGCCACACTGAAGCTTTCTTT. Protein: CASSELARGHTEAFF. The V and J genes are TRBV6-1 and TRBJ1-1, with D tentatively TRBD1 (6 bases). The CDR3 loop spans 15 amino acids. From germline, CDR1 is MNHNS and CDR2 SASEGT. V gave up 2 bases and J gave up 3 bases, with 13 bases separating them.